The present T cell receptor beta chain was sequenced within a study of blood T cells in healthy people across ages. On this clonotype: This sequence may be a read error, since a much larger clone differs from it by one base.

For the second PCR, which ran for about 6 to 11 cycles, a sample-barcoded 5' primer and a J-beta primer mix were used. MiXCR, run by TCRdb on the 5' RACE reads, gives a single entry per CDR3 protein. The top ten hold over 7% of the sample, which has some 1.5 million distinct CDR3 sequences, roughly 27% seen once. Germline CDR1 reads MNHNY; CDR2 reads SVGAGI (reference sequence). V was clipped by 7 bases and J by 10 bases; unmatched bases: 16. The CDR3 length is 16 residues. The genes are TRBV6-6 and TRBJ2-1; 10 bases map to TRBD1. This TCR was sampled from a woman aged 25 to 39 in good health. The specimen was blood. The CDR3 is CASTRSGDRGYYEQFF. The CDR3 DNA reads as TGTGCCAGCACCAGATCGGGGGACAGGGGCTACTACGAGCAGTTCTTC.